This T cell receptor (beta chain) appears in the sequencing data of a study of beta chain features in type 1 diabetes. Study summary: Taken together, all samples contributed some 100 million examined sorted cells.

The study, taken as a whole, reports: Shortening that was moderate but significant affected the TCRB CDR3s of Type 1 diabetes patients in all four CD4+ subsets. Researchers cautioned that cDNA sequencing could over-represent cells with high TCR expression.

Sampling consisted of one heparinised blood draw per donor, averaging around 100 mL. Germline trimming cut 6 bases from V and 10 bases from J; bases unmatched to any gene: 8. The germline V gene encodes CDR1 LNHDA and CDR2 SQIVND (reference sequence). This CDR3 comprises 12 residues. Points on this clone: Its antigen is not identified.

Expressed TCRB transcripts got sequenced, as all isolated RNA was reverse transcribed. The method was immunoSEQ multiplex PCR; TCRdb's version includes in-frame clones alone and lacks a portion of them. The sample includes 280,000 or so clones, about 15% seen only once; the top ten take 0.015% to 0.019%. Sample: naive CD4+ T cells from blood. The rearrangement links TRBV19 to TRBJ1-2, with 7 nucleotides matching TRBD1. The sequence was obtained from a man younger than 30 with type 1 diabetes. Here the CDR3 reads CASSRDSLYYTF. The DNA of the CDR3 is TGTGCCAGTAGCCGGGACAGCCTATACTACACCTTC.